The rows below give T cell receptor beta chains drawn from one sample of a study of CD8+CD57+ T cells in acquired aplastic anemia. Each CDR3 protein gets one entry after TCRdb re-called the reads with MiXCR. The sample holds some 150,000 distinct CDR3 sequences, around 75% seen once. Sequencing was done on a sample of sorted CD4+, CD8+, or CD8+CD57+ T cells (not recorded which) from PBMCs. The receptor set was obtained from a human donor with aplastic anemia. CDR3s include the opening cysteine and the closing phenylalanine or tryptophan. D genes are given only for firm matches. Clone size, where shown, is once, few, many, or a class for clones that have expanded.

J gene: TRBJ2-5
CDR3 length: 15
D gene: TRBD1
clone size: NA
V gene: TRBV20-1
CDR3 DNA: TGCAGTGCTGGGAACAGGGGTATGAAAGAAGAGACCCAGTACTTC
CDR3 protein: CSAGNRGMKEETQYF

J gene: TRBJ2-7
CDR3 length: 14
D gene: NA
clone size: NA
V gene: TRBV20-1
CDR3 DNA: TGCAGTGCTAGCGACAAGGAGTATCAGCCCCAGCAGTACTTC
CDR3 protein: CSASDKEYQPQQYF

J gene: TRBJ1-5
CDR3 length: 14
D gene: NA
clone size: NA
V gene: TRBV19
CDR3 DNA: TGTGCCACAGAAGGATGGGCTCCAAATCAGCCCCAGCATTTT
CDR3 protein: CATEGWAPNQPQHF

J gene: TRBJ2-7
CDR3 length: 12
D gene: NA
clone size: NA
V gene: TRBV7-9
CDR3 DNA: TGTGCCAGCAGCCAGGACACCCACGAGCAGTACTTC
CDR3 protein: CASSQDTHEQYF

J gene: TRBJ1-5
CDR3 length: 14
D gene: NA
clone size: NA
V gene: TRBV7-3
CDR3 DNA: TGTGCCAGCAGCTTATTGCCAAGCAATCAGCCCCAGCATTTT
CDR3 protein: CASSLLPSNQPQHF

J gene: TRBJ2-7
CDR3 length: 15
D gene: NA
clone size: NA
V gene: TRBV20-1
CDR3 DNA: TGCAGTGCCACCGTCTCCCAGGGATTCACCTACGAGCAGTACTTC
CDR3 protein: CSATVSQGFTYEQYF

J gene: TRBJ2-3
CDR3 length: 17
D gene: NA
clone size: NA
V gene: TRBV5-1
CDR3 DNA: TGCGCCAGCACCGTAACCTTACAAACCCTTGGCACAGATACGCAGTATTTT
CDR3 protein: CASTVTLQTLGTDTQYF

J gene: TRBJ2-7
CDR3 length: 13
D gene: NA
clone size: NA
V gene: TRBV7-7
CDR3 DNA: TGTGCCAGCAGCGGCAGGGTCTCCCCCGAGCAGTACTTC
CDR3 protein: CASSGRVSPEQYF

J gene: TRBJ1-1
CDR3 length: 13
D gene: NA
clone size: NA
V gene: TRBV15
CDR3 DNA: TGTGCCACCAGCAGGGACTTGCGAGAGTTGTCTTTCTTT
CDR3 protein: CATSRDLRELSFF

J gene: TRBJ2-3
CDR3 length: 14
D gene: NA
clone size: many
V gene: TRBV6-4
CDR3 DNA: TGTGCCAGCAGTGAAGCATCTGGAGCAGATACGCAGTATTTT
CDR3 protein: CASSEASGADTQYF

J gene: TRBJ1-2
CDR3 length: 13
D gene: NA
clone size: few
V gene: TRBV2
CDR3 DNA: TGTGCCAGCAGTGCAACGGCTAACTATGGCTACACCTTC
CDR3 protein: CASSATANYGYTF

J gene: TRBJ2-1
CDR3 length: 14
D gene: NA
clone size: NA
V gene: TRBV5-5
CDR3 DNA: TGTGCCAGCAGCCCCACGGGCAGCGGCAATGAGCAGTTCTTC
CDR3 protein: CASSPTGSGNEQFF

J gene: TRBJ2-2
CDR3 length: 17
D gene: NA
clone size: NA
V gene: TRBV11-2
CDR3 DNA: TGTGCCAGCAGCTTAGCTCCTCTGGACACGCTAACCGGGGAGCTGTTTTTT
CDR3 protein: CASSLAPLDTLTGELFF

J gene: TRBJ2-7
CDR3 length: 15
D gene: NA
clone size: NA
V gene: TRBV2
CDR3 DNA: TGTGCCAGCAGTGTGGGAGCAGGCTTTACCTACGAGCAGTACTTC
CDR3 protein: CASSVGAGFTYEQYF

J gene: TRBJ1-1
CDR3 length: 13
D gene: NA
clone size: NA
V gene: TRBV10-3
CDR3 DNA: TGTGCCATCGGGTCTGCCAGTATCGCTGAAGCTTTCTTT
CDR3 protein: CAIGSASIAEAFF

J gene: TRBJ1-2
CDR3 length: 12
D gene: NA
clone size: NA
V gene: TRBV6-2/TRBV6-3
CDR3 DNA: TGTGCCAGCAGTCCCGTGACGCGCGGCTACACCTTC
CDR3 protein: CASSPVTRGYTF

J gene: TRBJ1-1
CDR3 length: 16
D gene: NA
clone size: NA
V gene: TRBV24-1
CDR3 DNA: TGTGCCACCAGTGTGGGGCCGGGGCTTATGAACACTGAAGCTTTCTTT
CDR3 protein: CATSVGPGLMNTEAFF

J gene: TRBJ1-5
CDR3 length: 14
D gene: NA
clone size: NA
V gene: TRBV7-6
CDR3 DNA: TGTGCCAGCAGCCTAACCTACGGCAATCAGCCCCAGCATTTT
CDR3 protein: CASSLTYGNQPQHF

J gene: TRBJ2-7
CDR3 length: 14
D gene: NA
clone size: once
V gene: TRBV12-3/TRBV12-4
CDR3 DNA: TGTGCCAGCAGTTTTATGACAGGCTCCTACGAGCAGTACTTC
CDR3 protein: CASSFMTGSYEQYF

J gene: TRBJ2-5
CDR3 length: 14
D gene: NA
clone size: NA
V gene: TRBV10-3
CDR3 DNA: TGTGCCATCAGACAAGGACGGATACAAGAGACCCAGTACTTC
CDR3 protein: CAIRQGRIQETQYF

J gene: TRBJ2-7
CDR3 length: 14
D gene: TRBD2
clone size: NA
V gene: TRBV5-4
CDR3 DNA: TGTGCCACCCGGGAAGGAAGCGGGGACTACGAGCAGTACTTC
CDR3 protein: CATREGSGDYEQYF

J gene: TRBJ2-7
CDR3 length: 13
D gene: NA
clone size: NA
V gene: TRBV19
CDR3 DNA: TGTGCCAGTAGTGGTAGTCCAACCTACGAGCAGTACTTC
CDR3 protein: CASSGSPTYEQYF